What follows is one TCR beta chain and its context. Its antigen is undetermined. Germline CDR1 is MGHRA and CDR2 is YSYEKL. Trimming stripped 0 bases from V and 2 bases from J, with 13 bases between. This CDR3 is built from 16 residues. Deep-level settings were used for running the assay. The table came from immunoSEQ multiplex PCR; TCRdb's copy has only in-frame clones and leaves some out. In the table there are over a million clones, 95% to 97% of which are singletons. The data derive from a study of shared clonotypes between healthy human individuals. Study outcomes and limitations: Apart from blood, nothing was sampled; tissue repertoires likely differ.

The source is a man aged 25-45 years in good health. V usage is TRBV4-1 and J usage is TRBJ1-2; no firm D call. The sequenced material came from naive CD4+ T cells sorted from blood. The subset is: CD45RA+ positively selected. The chain's CDR3 is CASSQDPRTRNYGYTF. The CDR3 DNA is TGCGCCAGCAGCCAAGATCCCCGAACGCGAAACTATGGCTACACCTTC.